A selection of T cell receptor beta chains follows, all from one sample in a study of Graves' ophthalmopathy and Graves' hyperthyroidism. MiXCR, run by TCRdb on the multiplex PCR reads, gives a single entry per CDR3 protein. The table includes around 400,000 distinct CDR3 sequences, more than 20% detected once. Sequencing used peripheral blood. The receptors stem from a young woman with stable Graves' hyperthyroidism. CDR3s leave out the opening cysteine and the closing phenylalanine or tryptophan. Some rows have no size entry. The others give once, few or many, or a class for an expanded clone.

>TRBJ2-5|11|many|TRBV7-8
ASSAPDVRAQY
>TRBJ1-2|10|few|TRBV20-1
SARDLRGSYT
>TRBJ2-7|10|many|TRBV11-1
ASSFFGYEQY
>TRBJ2-2|12|many|TRBV2
ASSGRGNTGELF
>TRBJ1-5|9|many|TRBV12-3/TRBV12-4
ASSLGQSQH
>TRBJ1-3|10|many|TRBV10-2
ASSLNRNTIY
>TRBJ2-5|13|many|TRBV4-2
ASSQDPLRGETQY
>TRBJ2-7|10|many|TRBV2
ASGRSTYEQY
>TRBJ2-2|12|many|TRBV5-1
ASRPSQVVGELF
>TRBJ2-6|15|-|TRBV12-3/TRBV12-4
ASISTSGTAGANVLT
>TRBJ1-1|11|-|TRBV12-5
ASGLAPNTEAF
>TRBJ2-2|12|many|TRBV29-1
SVDQGQGTGELF
>TRBJ2-5|13|-|TRBV6-1
ASSEQAGEAETQY
>TRBJ2-6|13|many|TRBV29-1
SVEVEGYGANVLT
>TRBJ2-7|8|many|TRBV20-1
SARLYEQY
>TRBJ2-2|13|many|TRBV25-1
ASSGDRANTGELF
>TRBJ1-5|10|many|TRBV12-3/TRBV12-4
ASSNLNQPQH
>TRBJ1-1|14|many|TRBV28
ASRLTGGAGNTEAF
>TRBJ1-2|10|many|TRBV29-1
SVGDRENGYT
>TRBJ1-2|12|many|TRBV6-5
AGSWDGAAYGYA
>TRBJ2-5|12|-|TRBV2
ASSDKWGGETQY
>TRBJ2-4|15|-|TRBV7-9
ASSLGFWGSVKNIQY
>TRBJ2-2|13|many|TRBV5-1
ASSRGLAATGELF
>TRBJ2-7|14|-|TRBV19
ASSLLGTSVSYEQY
>TRBJ2-7|11|many|TRBV20-1
SAFDRDYGQQY
>TRBJ2-5|11|many|TRBV3-1
ASSQFGTETRY
>TRBJ2-7|13|many|TRBV7-2
ASSLGAGGLYEQY
>TRBJ2-5|12|many|TRBV20-1
SARDPDGKETQY
>TRBJ1-5|10|-|TRBV24-1
ATSDQDQPQH
>TRBJ2-4|11|many|TRBV6-5
ASWTGGAYIKY
>TRBJ2-2|10|-|TRBV20-1
SVRPNTGELF
>TRBJ1-6|14|many|TRBV20-1
SAESRGRFRNSPLH
>TRBJ2-2|15|few|TRBV5-1
ASSFISRGLASGELF
>TRBJ1-5|13|many|TRBV20-1
SASRGLLTGQPQH
>TRBJ2-7|14|many|TRBV6-2/TRBV6-3
ASPWKGHLVSYEQY
>TRBJ2-5|13|-|TRBV12-3/TRBV12-4
ASSFSTRGGETQY
>TRBJ2-5|13|-|TRBV3-1
ASSQGAGTVETQY
>TRBJ2-7|13|-|TRBV12-3/TRBV12-4
ASSLEAGASYEQY
>TRBJ1-1|11|many|TRBV7-3
ASSLDGYAEAF
>TRBJ2-7|12|many|TRBV20-1
SASSPGPPLEQY
>TRBJ2-5|13|many|TRBV29-1
SVGTSGSTGETQY
>TRBJ1-5|14|many|TRBV30
AWSGGAGDRSQPQH
>TRBJ1-1|11|many|TRBV27
ASRQYDGTEAF
>TRBJ1-5|13|many|TRBV6-1
ASSEARAWNQPQH
>TRBJ1-1|12|few|TRBV5-1
ASSSQWGNTEAF